The entry below gives a single TCR beta chain sequence along with its context. Its matching antigen is unknown. This entry comes from a study of a mutant IDH1 vaccine in newly diagnosed glioma. As for the study in general: Vaccinations were initiated 4-6 weeks following radiotherapy alone, or were given together with temozolomide cycles. Earlier therapy was either radiotherapy, temozolomide, or both, and most got both. The week-35 safety follow-up was V12, and the week-47 study end was V13. Findings of the study overall: Pseudoprogression showed no apparent link to changes in top peripheral T cell clonotypes.

TCRdb keeps only in-frame clones here, not all; method: immunoSEQ multiplex PCR. Found here are tens of thousands of clones, around four fifths of them singletons; the top ten hold more than 5%. Time point reported: week 47, end of study. Doses of 300 ug of mutant IDH1 20-mer peptide were given with topical imiquimod. In germline, CDR1 is MNHEY, CDR2 SVGAGI. The CDR3 is 15 amino acids. V was pared by 6 bases and J by 2 bases, with 7 bases of the junction left unmatched. The clonotype was recovered from a man between 35 and 55 years old with glioma. This chain uses TRBV6-5 with TRBJ2-3; TRBD2 matches at 8 bases. The sample in question was PBMCs, obtained from a glioma patient whose treatment included an IDH1 peptide vaccine. The CDR3 DNA reads TGTGCCAGCAGCCGGGGTAGCGGGGTCACAGATACGCAGTATTTT. Protein: CASSRGSGVTDTQYF.